This T cell receptor beta chain was retrieved from a study of shared clonotypes between healthy human individuals. Profiled with immunoSEQ multiplex PCR; TCRdb holds only in-frame clones, not every one. This repertoire shows millions of clones, roughly 93% found once; its top ten account for 0.39%. Trimming removed 5 bases at V and 7 bases at J, with 12 bases between. The CDR3 length is 13 residues. Germline V lookup: CDR1 SGHVS, CDR2 FQNEAQ. The source material was naive CD4+ T cells from PBMCs. Described subset: CD45RA+ positively selected. The source is a man between 18 and 35 years old in good health. Some clones in this sample may be carry-over from other donors' samples. V gene TRBV7-8 combines with J gene TRBJ1-5; D gene uncertain. This CDR3 is CASSRTLTQPQHF. The CDR3 DNA reads as TGTGCCAGCAGCCGAACTTTAACCCAGCCCCAGCATTTT.